This TCR beta chain was retrieved from a study of CD8 T cells in ankylosing spondylitis. This clonotype came up a few times. The CDR3 is 15 amino acids. The germline V and J ends were trimmed by 11 bases and 2 bases, with 20 bases remaining between them. TCRdb re-called the 5' RACE reads through MiXCR, storing one row per CDR3 protein. The sample records 250,000 to 350,000 distinct CDR3 sequences, 20% being singletons. The chain joins TRBV12-3 or TRBV12-4 to TRBJ2-3; no firm D call. The sequencing sample was made of blood, either unsorted or a sorted T cell fraction (not recorded which). This TCR derives from a male donor with ankylosing spondylitis or in good health (not recorded which). DNA of the CDR3: TGTGCCTCCTTGCGTGCCGCAGGCTCCACAGATACGCAGTATTTT. Translated, it gives CASLRAAGSTDTQYF.